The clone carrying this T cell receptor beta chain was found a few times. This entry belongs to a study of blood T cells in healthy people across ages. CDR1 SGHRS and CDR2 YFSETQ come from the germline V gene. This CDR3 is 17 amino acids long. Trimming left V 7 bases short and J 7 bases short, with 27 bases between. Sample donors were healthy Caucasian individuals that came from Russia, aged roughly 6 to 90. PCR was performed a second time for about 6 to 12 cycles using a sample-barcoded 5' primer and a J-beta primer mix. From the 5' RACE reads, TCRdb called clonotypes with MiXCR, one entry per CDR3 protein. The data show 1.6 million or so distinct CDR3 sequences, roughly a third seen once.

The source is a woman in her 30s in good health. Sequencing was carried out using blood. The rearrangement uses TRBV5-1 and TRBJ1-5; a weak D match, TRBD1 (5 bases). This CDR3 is CASPKSSKTVGGQPQHF. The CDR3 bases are TGCGCCAGCCCCAAATCCTCTAAGACAGTTGGTGGGCAGCCCCAGCATTTT.